This passage covers 11 T cell receptor beta chains from one sample sequenced in a study of T-cell memory formation after mild COVID-19. Each CDR3 protein is one row after TCRdb ran MiXCR on the 5' RACE reads. The profile shows approximately 260,000 distinct CDR3 sequences, roughly 15% of them singletons. Sample: PBMCs or a T cell subset sorted from them (not recorded which). The receptors originated from a man aged 18 to 29 who had mild COVID-19 (a few samples of this study predate the infection). Cell type and time point are not known.

This clonotype was seen a handful of times. The rearrangement uses TRBV12-3 or TRBV12-4 and TRBJ2-1, with TRBD1 matching 7 bases. The ends lost 2 bases at V and 7 bases at J; junction bases unmatched: 8. The CDR3 has 15 amino acids. CDR3 region: CASSLRQGRSNEQFF. The DNA for the CDR3 is TGTGCCAGCAGTTTACGACAGGGTCGAAGTAATGAGCAGTTCTTC.

V gene TRBV12-3 or TRBV12-4 combines with J gene TRBJ1-5; TRBD1 aligns across 10 bases. V lost 6 bases and J lost 6; bases outside the gene matches: 5. The CDR3 has 14 residues. The CDR3 DNA reads TGTGCCAGCAGGGGACAGGGGTCGGCTCAGCCCCAGCATTTT. Its protein is CASRGQGSAQPQHF.

This clonotype was detected ten times or more. The chain recombines TRBV9 with TRBJ2-7, with D perhaps assigned TRBD1 or TRBD2 (7 bases each). Germline lookup yields CDR1 SGDLS and CDR2 YYNGEE. The CDR3 runs to 14 residues. Deletions cut 0 bases from V and 4 bases from J, with 11 bases between. CDR3 residues: CASSVGEGAYEQYF. As DNA, the CDR3 is TGTGCCAGCAGCGTAGGGGAGGGGGCATACGAGCAGTACTTC.

This clonotype was seen only a few times. The chain employs TRBV28 and TRBJ1-4, with D unresolved. The V end was cut by 3 bases, the J end by 8 bases, with 13 bases between. Germline CDR1 reads MDHEN; CDR2 reads SYDVKM. The CDR3 is 14 amino acids. CDR3 in DNA: TGTGCCAGCAGTTTTCAAGGTCTGCGCGAAAAACTGTTTTTT. It specifies CASSFQGLREKLFF.

CDR3 amino acids: CSATRQPSTDTQYF. The DNA for the CDR3 is TGCAGTGCCACCCGACAGCCTAGCACAGATACGCAGTATTTT. The gene calls are TRBV20-1 and TRBJ2-3, with D possibly matching TRBD1 (5 bases). CDR1 and CDR2 from the germline V gene are DFQATT and SNEGSKA (reference sequence). Trimming took 6 bases from V and 0 from J, leaving 13 bases between them. There are 14 residues in the CDR3.

This clonotype came up a few times. J is TRBJ2-7 and V is TRBV28; possibly TRBD2 for D (5 bases). The germline V gene has CDR1 MDHEN and CDR2 SYDVKM. CDR3 length equals 12 residues. V was pared by 8 bases and J by 0 bases, with 8 bases between. CDR3 coding DNA: TGTGCCAGCGAAGGGAGCTCCTACGAGCAGTACGTC. It translates to CASEGSSYEQYV.

This clonotype was picked up a small number of times. The junction departs from germline at one end; a sequencing error may be responsible. This chain's CDR3 is CASSVEGNTTYF. Written as DNA, the CDR3 is TGTGCCAGCAGCGTAGAAGGAAACACCACATATTTT. The chain employs TRBV9 and TRBJ1-3; D unclear. Germline V lookup: CDR1 SGDLS, CDR2 YYNGEE. The CDR3 is 12 residues long.

This clonotype appeared once. The chain has TRBV20-1 and TRBJ1-2; the D gene is possibly TRBD1 (5 bases). V was trimmed by 2 bases and J by 5 bases, leaving 18 bases between them. CDR1 and CDR2 from the germline V gene are DFQATT and SNEGSKA (reference sequence). CDR3 size: 15 residues. The CDR3 reads CSARPLPGTTYGYTF. Written as DNA, the CDR3 is TGCAGTGCTAGACCCCTCCCCGGGACCACTTATGGCTACACCTTC.

This clonotype was observed a handful of times. The CDR3 DNA is TGTGCCACCAGTGAACAGGGGGCGGGGAGCAATCAGCCCCAGCATTTT. It encodes CATSEQGAGSNQPQHF. This chain uses TRBV24-1 with TRBJ1-5, with 9 bases that match TRBD1. V gave up 4 bases and J gave up 1 base; unmatched junction bases: 4. The germline V gene encodes CDR1 KGHDR and CDR2 SFDVKD. CDR3 length equals 16 residues.

This clonotype was seen more than once but under ten times. The chain joins TRBV5-1 to TRBJ1-1, with a weak D call TRBD1 (5 bases). The V end lost 4 bases, the J end lost 10 bases, and 14 bases lay between the germline ends. CDR3 length equals 12 residues. Germline CDR1 reads SGHRS; CDR2 reads YFSETQ. In DNA, the CDR3 is TGCGCCAGCAGCAGGGACTCCGGGGTAGCTTTCTTT. Amino acid sequence: CASSRDSGVAFF.

This clonotype has at least ten counts. For the CDR3, the DNA is TGTGCCAGCAGCTTATTCGGGGGGCAAGAGACCCAGTACTTC. It is translated as CASSLFGGQETQYF. The chain employs TRBV7-9 and TRBJ2-5; 7 bases fit TRBD2. V shed 2 bases and J 2 bases; nucleotides not matched to a gene: 2. Germline V gives CDR1 SEHNR, CDR2 FQNEAQ (reference sequence). This CDR3 has 14 residues.